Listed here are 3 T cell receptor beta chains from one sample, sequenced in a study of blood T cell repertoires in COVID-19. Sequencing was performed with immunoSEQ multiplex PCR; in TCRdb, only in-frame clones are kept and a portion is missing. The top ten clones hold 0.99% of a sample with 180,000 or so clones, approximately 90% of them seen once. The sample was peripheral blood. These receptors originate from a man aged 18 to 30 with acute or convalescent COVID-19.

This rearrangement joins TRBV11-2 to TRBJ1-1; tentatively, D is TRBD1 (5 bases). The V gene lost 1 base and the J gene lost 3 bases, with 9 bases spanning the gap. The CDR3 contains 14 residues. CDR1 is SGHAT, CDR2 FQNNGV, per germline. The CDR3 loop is CASSLVGRDTEAFF. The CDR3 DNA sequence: TGTGCCAGCAGCTTAGTGGGCAGGGACACTGAAGCTTTCTTT.

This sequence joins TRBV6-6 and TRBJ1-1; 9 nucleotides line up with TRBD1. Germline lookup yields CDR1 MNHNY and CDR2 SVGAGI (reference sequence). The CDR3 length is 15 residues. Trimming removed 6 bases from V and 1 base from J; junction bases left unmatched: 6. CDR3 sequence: CASSTLGQGNTEAFF. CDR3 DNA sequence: TGTGCCAGCAGCACCTTGGGACAGGGGAACACTGAAGCTTTCTTT.

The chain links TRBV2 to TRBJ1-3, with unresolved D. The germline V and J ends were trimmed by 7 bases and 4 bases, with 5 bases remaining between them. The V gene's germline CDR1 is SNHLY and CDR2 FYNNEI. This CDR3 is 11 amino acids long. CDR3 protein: CASILGNTIYF. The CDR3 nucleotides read TGTGCCAGCATACTCGGAAACACCATATATTTT.